The present T cell receptor beta chain was sequenced within a study of circulating and synovial CD4+ cells in juvenile arthritis. Study-wide findings and caveats: These repertoires were less diverse than bulk blood CD4 repertoires. These blood cells shared more CDR3 sequences with synovium than bulk blood.

The germline V gene has CDR1 MNHNS and CDR2 SASEGT. There are 12 residues in the CDR3. V was pared by 4 bases and J by 6 bases, with 7 bases between. Notes on this clone: Its target is not known.

Using immunoSEQ multiplex PCR, the repertoire was profiled, and TCRdb retains in-frame clones only, with some absent. The sample comprises approximately 36,000 clones, approximately 96% of which are singletons, and around 0.7% rests with the top ten. The chain recombines TRBV6-1 with TRBJ2-1; D is ambiguous. This receptor was obtained from a human donor with juvenile idiopathic arthritis. The sequenced sample consisted of CD4+ T cells from blood. The CDR3 here is CASSGAVNEQFF. DNA for the CDR3: TGTGCCAGCAGTGGGGCTGTCAATGAGCAGTTCTTC.